This TCR beta chain was recovered during a study of T cell responses to AZD1222 COVID-19 vaccine. Study-wide findings and caveats: Spike-specific TCR breadth rose after two AZD1222 doses, and depth rose as well. Of spike-specific TCRs, nearly half reportedly target regions left unmutated in variants. There were vaccine-associated CD4 TCRs across spike, dominant at 160-218 and 743-854.

There are 15 residues in the CDR3. Trimming left V 5 bases short and J 0 bases short, with 13 bases between. The germline V gene has CDR1 SEHNR and CDR2 FQNEAQ (reference sequence). The count of this clone is one. Its antigen is currently unknown. The table came from immunoSEQ multiplex PCR; TCRdb's copy has only in-frame clones and leaves some out. The repertoire holds about 86,000 clones, 80% to 90% seen once, with 10% in the top ten. The TCR was taken from an adult in good health. The sample here was peripheral blood, taken on day 0 of MenACWY control vaccination. This chain uses TRBV7-9 with TRBJ1-1; D gene ambiguous. In nucleotides, the CDR3 is TGTGCCAGCAGCCCTACCGACGGGATGAACACTGAAGCTTTCTTT. This gives the protein CASSPTDGMNTEAFF.